The 21 T cell receptor beta chains listed next were all sequenced from one sample in a study of cytotoxic CD8 clonotypes in ibrutinib-treated CLL. The table came from immunoSEQ multiplex PCR; TCRdb's copy has only in-frame clones and leaves some out. The repertoire holds some 13,000 clones, approximately 52% seen once, with less than 45% in the top ten. Sequenced here: PBMCs, sampled at an approximately 22-month disease-progression time point, from a patient treated with ibrutinib. These receptors originate from a human donor with chronic lymphocytic leukemia.

This clone was found once. The J gene is TRBJ2-7, the V gene TRBV4-2; 11 bases align to TRBD2. The CDR3 extends over 18 amino acids. V dropped 0 bases and J dropped 4; count of bases not matched to a gene: 11. The germline gives CDR1 LGHNA, CDR2 YNFKEQ. CDR3 in DNA: TGTGCCAGCAGCCAAGATCTGGGTAGCGGGGGGGCCTTATACGAGCAGTACTTC. This encodes CASSQDLGSGGALYEQYF.

The chain links TRBV2 to TRBJ2-5; 7 bases agree with TRBD2. After removal of 3 bases from V and 2 bases from J, the junction contained 9 bases not matched to a gene. The CDR3 length is 16 residues. CDR1 is SNHLY, CDR2 FYNNEI, per germline. The CDR3 DNA reads as TGTGCCAGCAGTGACCCCCGGGGGGTGTGGCAAGAGACCCAGTACTTC. This encodes CASSDPRGVWQETQYF.

This clone was observed a few times. The chain links TRBV9 to TRBJ2-7; 8 positions agree with TRBD1. The CDR3 is made up of 16 amino acids. Trimming at V came to 3 bases and at J to 0 bases, leaving 8 bases not matched to a gene. Germline CDR1 and CDR2: SGDLS and YYNGEE. CDR3 amino acids: CASSGGPGGRSYEQYF. CDR3 coding DNA: TGTGCCAGCAGCGGAGGCCCAGGGGGCCGCTCCTACGAGCAGTACTTC.

This clone was counted ten times or more. V usage is TRBV7-9 and J usage is TRBJ2-2, with no clear D. Trimming removed 5 bases at V and 6 bases at J, with 7 bases between. The CDR3 sequence is 12 residues long. The germline V gene has CDR1 SEHNR and CDR2 FQNEAQ (reference sequence). This chain's CDR3 is CASSDPAGELFF. The DNA for the CDR3 is TGTGCCAGCAGCGACCCCGCCGGGGAGCTGTTTTTT.

The sample holds a few counts of this clone. This chain connects TRBV18 to TRBJ1-1; no reliable D call. Deletions cut 3 bases from V and 5 bases from J, with 10 bases between. CDR1 is KGHSH, CDR2 LQKENI, per germline. The CDR3 is 13 residues long. The DNA for the CDR3 is TGTGCCAGCTCACCTCCGGGGAGGACTGAAGCTTTCTTT. Its protein is CASSPPGRTEAFF. Full variable domain (missing parts from reference TRBV18 and TRBJ1-1): NAGVMQNPRHLVRRRGQEARLRCSPMKGHSHVYWYRQLPEEGLKFMVYLQKENIIDESGMPKERFSAEFPKEGPSILRIQQVVRGDSAAYFCASSPPGRTEAFFGQGTRLTVV.

The rearrangement uses TRBV7-9 and TRBJ1-1; D is unresolved. Per germline, CDR1 SEHNR and CDR2 FQNEAQ (reference sequence). V gave up 1 base and J gave up 1 base, with 7 bases separating them. This CDR3 comprises 14 residues. CDR3: CASSLVGQNTEAFF. The CDR3 coding sequence is TGTGCCAGCAGCTTAGTAGGCCAGAACACTGAAGCTTTCTTT.

V and J are TRBV6-1 and TRBJ1-5; D is undetermined. V was cut by 2 bases and J by 0 bases, with 8 bases left in between. The CDR3 spans 15 residues. Germline values: CDR1 MNHNS, CDR2 SASEGT. The CDR3 nucleotides are TGTGCCAGCAGTGAATGGGGTCATAGCAATCAGCCCCAGCATTTT. This sequence encodes CASSEWGHSNQPQHF.

This chain connects TRBV6-5 to TRBJ2-7; D may be TRBD1 or TRBD2 (6 bases each). In germline, CDR1 is MNHEY, CDR2 SVGAGI. This CDR3 contains 15 residues. V gave up 10 bases and J gave up 0 bases, with 19 bases separating them. The CDR3, as DNA: TGTGCCACCCTCCCCGGGGGCTATAGCTCCTACGAGCAGTACTTC. Encoded protein: CATLPGGYSSYEQYF.

Ten or more counts support this clone. The V call is TRBV19, the J call TRBJ1-5; 7 positions agree with TRBD1. Germline values: CDR1 LNHDA, CDR2 SQIVND (reference sequence). V trimming: 5 bases; J trimming: 2 bases; junction bases outside the gene matches: 0. The CDR3 has 13 residues. CDR3 sequence: CASSDRGNQPQHF. The CDR3 nucleotides are TGTGCCAGTAGTGACAGGGGCAATCAGCCCCAGCATTTT.

This chain links TRBV28 with TRBJ2-1, with D possibly matching TRBD2 (5 bases). The germline V gene encodes CDR1 MDHEN and CDR2 SYDVKM. The CDR3 covers 16 residues. V dropped 3 bases and J dropped 1 base, with 13 bases sitting between them. Here the CDR3 reads CASSLRRRISYNEQFF. In nucleotides, the CDR3 is TGTGCCAGCAGTTTGCGCAGGAGGATTTCCTACAATGAGCAGTTCTTC.

The genes are TRBV5-1 and TRBJ2-7; D unresolved. The CDR3 contains 14 residues. Trimming shortened V by 2 bases and J by 1 base, and 10 bases separated the two germline ends. Germline CDR1 is SGHRS and CDR2 is YFSETQ. CDR3 nucleotides: TGCGCCAGCAGCTTCGAGCCGGCATCCTACGAGCAGTACTTC. It is translated as CASSFEPASYEQYF.

The chain has TRBV10-2 and TRBJ2-5, with 9 nucleotides matching TRBD2. Germline V lookup: CDR1 WSHSY, CDR2 SAAADI. This CDR3 contains 16 residues. V lost 2 bases to trimming and J lost 5 bases; unmatched junction nucleotides: 9. CDR3 protein: CASSEISGGSLETQYF. The CDR3, as DNA: TGCGCCAGCAGTGAGATTAGCGGGGGATCTTTGGAGACCCAGTACTTC.

V gene TRBV7-9 combines with J gene TRBJ1-4, with TRBD1 matching 8 bases. This CDR3 has 18 amino acids. Germline values: CDR1 SEHNR, CDR2 FQNEAQ (reference sequence). After removal of 1 base from V and 8 bases from J, the junction contained 15 bases not matched to a gene. The CDR3 loop reads CASSLDLAGGYNGEKLFF. The CDR3 nucleotides read TGTGCCAGCAGCTTAGATCTGGCAGGGGGCTACAACGGGGAAAAACTGTTTTTT.

DNA of the CDR3: TGTGCCAGCAGCGCGGGCGGCCAGCCCCAGCATTTT. Translating it yields CASSAGGQPQHF. The rearrangement joins TRBV9 to TRBJ1-5; no definite D call. This CDR3 is 12 amino acids long. Germline loops: CDR1 SGDLS, CDR2 YYNGEE. Between the trimmed V and J ends, which lost 3 bases and 7 bases, there was a span of 8 bases. The whole variable domain, filled in from reference TRBV9 and TRBJ1-5, reads DSGVTQTPKHLITATGQRVTLRCSPRSGDLSVYWYQQSLDQGLQFLIQYYNGEERAKGNILERFSAQQFPDLHSELNLSSLELGDSALYFCASSAGGQPQHFGDGTRLSIL.

V and J are TRBV27 and TRBJ2-5; no firm D call. The V and J ends lost 3 bases and 1 base respectively, with 6 bases between them. CDR3 length: 13 residues. CDR1 is MNHEY, CDR2 SMNVEV, per germline (reference sequence). The DNA of the CDR3 is TGTGCCAGCAGTTTCACGGTCCAAGAGACCCAGTACTTC. Translating it yields CASSFTVQETQYF.

This clone was recorded a few times. The rearrangement links TRBV7-9 to TRBJ1-2, with D uncertain. The CDR3 is 15 residues long. V was pared by 4 bases and J by 7 bases, with 19 bases between. Germline V gene lookup returns CDR1 SEHNR and CDR2 FQNEAQ (reference sequence). Here the CDR3 DNA reads TGTGCCAGCAGCTACCGTTACAGTGGGAGAGGTGGCTACACCTTC. It codes for CASSYRYSGRGGYTF.

By proportion, this clone is medium-sized. Different DNA sequences within this sample yield the same CDR3. The chain carries TRBV6-5 and TRBJ1-2, with a tentative D call TRBD1 (5 bases). Germline V gene data show CDR1 as MNHEY and CDR2 as SVGAGI. The CDR3 has 14 amino acids. V lost 0 bases and J 7 bases, leaving 12 bases between the germline ends. The CDR3 region is CASSYSGVGRGYTF. DNA of the CDR3: TGTGCCAGCAGTTACTCAGGGGTTGGTCGTGGCTACACCTTC.

Here the CDR3 reads CASSQETGLTDTQYF. The CDR3 DNA sequence: TGCGCCAGCAGCCAAGAAACAGGGCTTACAGATACGCAGTATTTT. This chain links TRBV4-1 with TRBJ2-3, with a weak D call TRBD1 (6 bases). Germline values: CDR1 MGHRA, CDR2 YSYEKL. The CDR3 has 15 amino acids. V lost 0 bases to trimming and J lost 3 bases, with 10 bases between them.

This clone appeared a few times. The chain links TRBV2 to TRBJ1-2, with 7 bases aligning to TRBD1. Germline loops: CDR1 SNHLY, CDR2 FYNNEI. V lost 7 bases and J lost 4; bases outside the gene matches: 6. The CDR3 consists of 13 residues. The CDR3 DNA reads as TGTGCCAGCAAAAGGGGGACAGCCTATGGCTACACCTTC. This gives the protein CASKRGTAYGYTF.

This chain uses TRBV11-2 with TRBJ1-1, with D tentatively TRBD1 (5 bases). The V and J ends lost 5 bases and 0 bases respectively, with 10 bases between them. Germline V CDR1 and CDR2: SGHAT, FQNNGV. The CDR3 spans 14 residues. CDR3 sequence reads: CASSPGPMNTEAFF. As DNA, the CDR3 is TGTGCCAGCAGCCCGGGACCTATGAACACTGAAGCTTTCTTT. The full variable domain, in which reference TRBV11-2 and TRBJ1-1 provide the parts outside the CDR3, is EAGVAQSPRYKIIEKRQSVAFWCNPISGHATLYWYQQILGQGPKLLIQFQNNGVVDDSQLPKDRFSAERLKGVDSTLKIQPAKLEDSAVYLCASSPGPMNTEAFFGQGTRLTVV.

The chain joins TRBV29-1 to TRBJ2-7; 7 positions match TRBD1. There are 13 residues in the CDR3. Unmatched junction bases numbered 6, after V lost 7 bases and J lost 0 bases. Germline CDR1 reads SQVTM; CDR2 reads ANQGSEA. The CDR3 protein is CSGRDRDSYEQYF. The CDR3 nucleotides read TGCAGCGGCCGGGACAGAGACTCCTACGAGCAGTACTTC.